This T cell receptor (beta chain) was identified during a study of control samples from healthy donors and cancer patients (dated by TCRdb to 2018 to 2020). In regard to this clone: The target of this receptor is not known. There are no base qualities to consult, and no much larger clone falls within one base.

CDR1 and CDR2 are read off the germline V gene as SNHLY and FYNNEI. Taken from cysteine to phenylalanine, the CDR3 has 12 residues. Only the CDR3 DNA is retained, 36 bases long and in frame from the first base. Cut back by 2 bases and 2 bases, the V and J ends lie 2 bases apart. Libraries were made using the immunoSEQ multiplex PCR assay. This immuneACCESS table, as held by TCRdb, lists in-frame sequences with V and J called but not all clones. Of the missing ones, under half trace to an unresolved V gene in checked studies; the others have no known cause. The sample includes about 52,000 clones, with 95% observed a single time. Approximately 2.2% of the sample rests with the top ten.

Recombination connected TRBV2 to TRBJ2-3, with the D gene call left open. Sequenced input: blood. The clonotype was recovered from a man in his thirties or forties in good health. The CDR3 reads CASSEYTDTQYF. The base sequence is TGTGCCAGCAGTGAATACACAGATACGCAGTATTTT.